This TCR beta chain was profiled in a study of T cells in Graves' hyperthyroidism and ophthalmopathy. CDR1 is ENHRY, CDR2 SYGVKD, per germline. Trimming took 4 bases from V and 4 from J, leaving 10 bases between them. The CDR3 has 13 residues. What was amplified from RNA transcripts were TCR beta CDR3 regions. RT-PCR in the first round (using the HTBI primer set) targeted the TCR CDR3. Via MiXCR, TCRdb re-called the multiplex PCR reads, giving one row per CDR3 protein. The table includes fewer than 650,000 distinct CDR3 sequences, under 15% detected once. The chain is built from TRBV10-3 and TRBJ2-5; D is possibly TRBD2 (6 bases). Material: blood. This receptor was taken from a middle-aged woman with Graves' ophthalmopathy. The chain's CDR3 is CAISVGGPETQYF. The CDR3 DNA reads as TGTGCCATCAGTGTTGGAGGGCCAGAGACCCAGTACTTC.